The 7 T cell receptor beta chains listed next were all sequenced from one sample in a study of blood T cell repertoires in COVID-19. Using immunoSEQ multiplex PCR, the repertoire was profiled, and TCRdb retains in-frame clones only, with some absent. The data hold more than 200,000 clones, with approximately 86% observed a single time. The sequencing sample was made of PBMCs or T cells enriched from blood (not recorded which). The source of these receptors is a woman aged 25 to 39 with acute COVID-19.

The V and J genes are TRBV5-1 and TRBJ2-3, with TRBD2 matching 7 bases. The CDR3 is made up of 14 amino acids. From germline, CDR1 is SGHRS and CDR2 YFSETQ. With V trimmed by 5 bases and J by 4 bases, 7 bases remained unmatched. CDR3 sequence (DNA): TGCGCCAGCAGTGAGGGAGGGCCTTCAGATACGCAGTATTTT. Its translation: CASSEGGPSDTQYF.

The chain couples TRBV6-5 to TRBJ1-5; the match to TRBD1 covers 9 bases. Germline CDR1 is MNHEY and CDR2 is SVGAGI. The CDR3 runs 15 residues. V was pared by 0 bases and J by 6 bases, with 3 bases of the junction left unmatched. Here the CDR3 DNA reads TGTGCCAGCAGTTACTCACAGGGGGCAGGTCAGCCCCAGCATTTT. Translation: CASSYSQGAGQPQHF.

The V and J genes are TRBV6-5 and TRBJ2-1, with D possibly matching TRBD2 (5 bases). The CDR3 sequence is 14 residues long. In germline, CDR1 is MNHEY, CDR2 SVGAGI. Trimming removed 0 bases at V and 3 bases at J, with 6 bases between. The CDR3 nucleotides are TGTGCCAGCAGTTACTCACTAGTCTACAATGAGCAGTTCTTC. It is translated as CASSYSLVYNEQFF.

The gene calls are TRBV28 and TRBJ1-5; 8 bases match TRBD1. J was trimmed by 6 bases and V by 5 bases; bases with no gene match: 9. Germline lookup yields CDR1 MDHEN and CDR2 SYDVKM. This CDR3 spans 15 amino acids. CDR3 protein: CASSEIQGGSQPQHF. CDR3 DNA sequence: TGTGCCAGCAGTGAGATACAGGGGGGGAGTCAGCCCCAGCATTTT.

The chain has TRBV7-2 and TRBJ2-3; the match to TRBD2 covers 10 bases. V trimming: 6 bases; J trimming: 4 bases; junction bases outside the gene matches: 10. From germline, CDR1 is SGHTA and CDR2 FQGNSA. This CDR3 is 16 amino acids long. CDR3 DNA: TGTGCCAGCAGACTAGGGGCTCTAGCGGGGGCAGATACGCAGTATTTT. Its translation is CASRLGALAGADTQYF.

The chain joins TRBV28 to TRBJ1-6, with 12 bases matching TRBD1. V was pared by 5 bases and J by 13 bases, with 3 bases of the junction left unmatched. CDR1 is MDHEN, CDR2 SYDVKM, per germline. CDR3 length: 13 amino acids. CDR3 coding DNA: TGTGCCAGCAGTGGGGACAGGGGGCGTCCCCTCCACTTT. Translation gives CASSGDRGRPLHF.

The gene calls are TRBV9 and TRBJ2-2, with TRBD2 as a possible D gene (7 bases). V shed 4 bases and J shed 7 bases, with 26 bases lying between them. Germline V gene sequence: CDR1 SGDLS, CDR2 YYNGEE. The CDR3 has 18 residues. CDR3 sequence: CASSSRGGTVLGSGELFF. CDR3 in DNA: TGTGCCAGCAGCTCTAGGGGGGGGACGGTCCTCGGTAGCGGGGAGCTGTTTTTT.